A single sample gave rise to the 13 T cell receptor beta chains below, sequenced in a study of persistence of HIV-infected CD4 T cells (dated by TCRdb to 2019 to 2021). TCRbeta repertoires were sequenced from genomic DNA with the immunoSEQ hsTCRB assay version 4 in survey mode. TCRdb took this table from immuneACCESS and kept in-frame rearrangements with V and J called. Such tables lack part of the clones; where checked against another copy, unresolved V genes explain under half of the gap, and the rest is unexplained. The sample table shows roughly 35,000 clones, and approximately 88% are seen once. The leading ten clones occupy 1.3% of the sample. Their target antigens are unknown. Reading the label with the study, this specimen's treatment or condition is: suppressive antiretroviral therapy. Cells were stimulated with anti-CD3/anti-CD28 magnetic beads as a nonspecific positive control representing the CD4+ T cell repertoire. Responding CD4+ T cells were sorted on the basis of upregulation of both CD40 ligand and CD69.

Sequences were derived from CD4+ T cells sorted from PBMCs after roughly 18-hour stimulation, sampled from a patient who received antiretroviral therapy. Taken with the paper, the label for cell subset or site translates to: CD40L+CD69+ CD4 T cells responding to anti-CD3/anti-CD28 beads, representing the overall repertoire. The receptor source for this set is an adult man with HIV who was CMV-seropositive.

V and J are TRBV18 and TRBJ1-3, with D possibly TRBD1 on 5 matching bases. Deletions cut 0 bases from V and 0 bases from J, with 15 bases between. The germline gives CDR1 KGHSH, CDR2 LQKENI. The CDR3 has 18 amino acids. This chain's CDR3 is CASSPPILRQSSGNTIYF. CDR3 sequence (DNA): TGTGCCAGCTCACCACCGATATTGAGACAGAGCTCTGGAAACACCATATATTTT.

This sequence joins TRBV30 and TRBJ2-2; weak D call: TRBD1 (7 bases). The CDR3 consists of 14 residues. V was trimmed by 0 bases and J by 7 bases, leaving 12 bases between them. In germline, CDR1 is GTSNPN, CDR2 SVGIG (reference sequence). In DNA form, the CDR3 reads TGTGCCTGGAGTGTACCCAGGGGGGTCGGGGAGCTGTTTTTT. Amino acid sequence: CAWSVPRGVGELFF.

The chain employs TRBV3-1 (or the pseudogene TRBV3-2) and TRBJ2-1, with 13 nucleotides matching TRBD2. After removal of 1 base from V and 8 bases from J, the junction contained 5 bases not matched to a gene. CDR3 length: 16 amino acids. Per the germline V gene, CDR1 is LGHDT and CDR2 is YNNKEL (reference sequence). The CDR3 reads CASSQGTSGSTYEQFF. The CDR3 region has the DNA TGTGCCAGCAGCCAAGGGACTAGCGGGAGTACGTATGAGCAGTTCTTC.

The chain couples TRBV20-1 to TRBJ2-1; TRBD2 matches at 9 bases. CDR3 length: 14 residues. Trimming took 3 bases from V and 10 from J; bases not matched to a gene: 10. CDR1 and CDR2 from the germline V gene are DFQATT and SNEGSKA (reference sequence). The CDR3 nucleotides are TGCAGTGCTAGTCAGGTAGCGGGAGTTCGGGAGCAGTTCTTC. Translating it yields CSASQVAGVREQFF.

The chain joins TRBV30 to TRBJ1-2; D gene uncertain. V was trimmed by 0 bases and J by 5 bases, leaving 7 bases between them. In germline, CDR1 is GTSNPN, CDR2 SVGIG (reference sequence). This CDR3 has 12 residues. The CDR3, as DNA: TGTGCCTGGAGTGTACAAGGGTATGGCTACACCTTC. Translation: CAWSVQGYGYTF. The full variable domain, with the rest looked up from reference TRBV30 and TRBJ1-2, is SQTIHQWPATLVQPVGSPLSLECTVEGTSNPNLYWYRQAAGRGLQLLFYSVGIGQISSEVPQNLSASRPQDRQFILSSKKLLLSDSGFYLCAWSVQGYGYTFGSGTRLTVV.

This clone was seen a handful of times. The CDR3 region has the DNA TGTGCCAGCAGCCTAGGACCCTACCCTAACAATGAGCAGTTCTTC. Translated: CASSLGPYPNNEQFF. The rearrangement joins TRBV7-6 to TRBJ2-1; no firm D call. The V gene's germline CDR1 is SGHVS and CDR2 FNYEAQ. V was cut by 5 bases and J by 5 bases, with 16 bases left in between. The CDR3 loop spans 15 amino acids.

This chain connects TRBV18 to TRBJ1-1; D call uncertain. Germline loops: CDR1 KGHSH, CDR2 LQKENI. The V gene lost 3 bases and the J gene lost 0 bases, with 11 bases spanning the gap. This CDR3 has 15 amino acids. CDR3: CASSPTLEMNTEAFF. The CDR3 DNA is TGTGCCAGCTCACCCACCCTGGAAATGAACACTGAAGCTTTCTTT. Full variable domain (remainder filled in from reference TRBV18 and TRBJ1-1): NAGVMQNPRHLVRRRGQEARLRCSPMKGHSHVYWYRQLPEEGLKFMVYLQKENIIDESGMPKERFSAEFPKEGPSILRIQQVVRGDSAAYFCASSPTLEMNTEAFFGQGTRLTVV.

In this sample, this clone turned up once. The chain carries TRBV10-1 and TRBJ2-1, with TRBD2 as a possible D gene (7 bases). The CDR3 consists of 17 residues. V was trimmed by 4 bases and J by 1 base, leaving 17 bases between them. The germline gives CDR1 WNHNN, CDR2 SYGVQD (reference sequence). The CDR3 DNA follows: TGCGCCAGCAGTGGAAAGAGGGGGGGGAGATCCTACAATGAGCAGTTCTTC. This translates into CASSGKRGGRSYNEQFF.

The V gene is TRBV10-3, the J gene TRBJ1-1; a weak D match, TRBD1 (6 bases). CDR3 size: 15 residues. The V end was cut by 4 bases, the J end by 6 bases, with 18 bases between. Germline assignment: CDR1 ENHRY and CDR2 SYGVKD. The chain's CDR3 is CAISAAGAGNAEAFF. Written as DNA, the CDR3 is TGTGCCATCAGTGCGGCGGGGGCAGGAAACGCTGAAGCTTTCTTT.

The sample holds one count of this clone. This rearrangement joins TRBV6-1 to TRBJ2-5, with 7 bases lining up with TRBD2. Trimming took 6 bases from V and 9 from J; bases not matched to a gene: 16. Germline V lookup: CDR1 MNHNS, CDR2 SASEGT. There are 15 residues in the CDR3. The CDR3 DNA reads as TGTGCCAGCAGAAAAGGACTAGACATCGGAGGGGCCCAGTACTTC. Residues: CASRKGLDIGGAQYF.

The chain recombines TRBV29-1 with TRBJ2-7; no reliable D call. Germline values: CDR1 SQVTM, CDR2 ANQGSEA. V was pared by 1 base and J by 2 bases, with 9 bases between. This CDR3 has 13 amino acids. The CDR3 coding sequence is TGCAGCGTTGAAGGTGGGAATACCTACGAGCAGTACTTC. As protein: CSVEGGNTYEQYF.

CDR3 sequence reads: CAWSVGDVSNQPQHF. The DNA for the CDR3 is TGTGCCTGGAGTGTAGGGGATGTAAGCAATCAGCCCCAGCATTTT. The chain links TRBV30 to TRBJ1-5; D may be TRBD1 (5 bases). The V and J ends lost 0 bases and 1 base respectively, with 10 bases between them. Germline assignment: CDR1 GTSNPN and CDR2 SVGIG (reference sequence). The CDR3 consists of 15 residues.

The chain links TRBV7-2 to TRBJ2-1; a possible D gene is TRBD2 (5 bases). CDR1 is SGHTA, CDR2 FQGNSA, per germline. The length of the CDR3 is 13 residues. The V end lost 4 bases, the J end lost 10 bases, and 14 bases lay between the germline ends. The CDR3 sequence: CASSSYIAREQFF. The CDR3 region has the DNA TGTGCCAGCAGCTCCTACATAGCGAGAGAGCAGTTCTTC.